The rows below give T cell receptor beta chains drawn from one sample of a study of shared clonotypes between healthy human individuals. The protocol was immunoSEQ multiplex PCR, while the TCRdb copy is restricted to in-frame clones and leaves out a portion. The data show approximately 980,000 clones, over 75% seen once. Specimen: memory CD4+ T cells sorted from blood. These receptor sequences come from a man aged 18 to 30 in good health. The CDR3 runs from the conserved cysteine through the conserved F or W. Fields, in order: D gene, J gene, V gene, clone size, CDR3 protein, CDR3 DNA. D genes are given only for firm matches. Clone size is stated in some rows and not others, as once, few, many or a class when expanded.

TRBD1 | TRBJ2-7 | TRBV28 | - | CASSRAGQAYEQYF | TGTGCCAGCAGCAGAGCCGGACAGGCCTACGAGCAGTACTTC
- | TRBJ1-1 | TRBV11-2 | - | CASSLRTLAEAFF | TGTGCCAGCAGCTTAAGGACTCTGGCGGAAGCTTTCTTT
- | TRBJ2-3 | TRBV14 | - | CASSHQGQHTQYF | TGTGCCAGCAGCCACCAGGGGCAACATACGCAGTATTTT
- | TRBJ2-7 | TRBV18 | many | CASSPSVGQLYEQYF | TGTGCCAGCTCACCAAGTGTCGGACAGCTCTACGAGCAGTACTTC
TRBD2 | TRBJ2-5 | TRBV5-1 | once | CASSYRGGAWETQYF | TGCGCCAGCAGCTACCGCGGGGGGGCCTGGGAGACCCAGTACTTC
- | TRBJ2-4 | TRBV12-5 | - | CASGTGLSKNIQYF | TGTGCTAGTGGTACGGGACTTTCCAAAAACATTCAGTACTTC
- | TRBJ2-5 | TRBV7-2 | once | CASSLGGSKYF | TGTGCCAGCAGCCTAGGTGGTAGCAAATACTTC
- | TRBJ1-5 | TRBV6-1 | - | CASSEFASDGAYNQPQHF | TGTGCCAGCAGTGAATTCGCGTCTGACGGAGCATACAATCAGCCCCAGCATTTT
- | TRBJ1-4 | TRBV6-6 | - | CASSFPSGQSNEKLFF | TGTGCCAGCAGTTTCCCTTCTGGACAGTCTAATGAAAAACTGTTTTTT
TRBD1 | TRBJ2-3 | TRBV18 | - | CASSPGDRSADTQYF | TGTGCCAGCTCACCCGGGGACAGGAGTGCAGATACGCAGTATTTT
- | TRBJ2-5 | TRBV7-7 | - | CASSVPGEAETQYF | TGTGCTAGCAGCGTGCCGGGAGAGGCAGAGACCCAGTACTTC
- | TRBJ1-6 | TRBV10-1 | - | CASSQERNSPLHF | TGCGCCAGCAGCCAGGAGCGGAATTCACCCCTCCACTTT
- | TRBJ1-5 | TRBV6-1 | few | CASSDSYRGNQPQHF | TGTGCCAGCAGTGACTCTTACAGGGGCAATCAGCCCCAGCATTTT
TRBD1 | TRBJ1-2 | TRBV20-1 | - | CSAKQGGGYTF | TGCAGTGCTAAACAGGGGGGTGGCTACACCTTC
TRBD2 | TRBJ2-5 | TRBV5-1 | - | CASSLGVAGAEETQYF | TGCGCCAGCAGCTTGGGGGTAGCGGGAGCAGAGGAGACCCAGTACTTC
TRBD1 | TRBJ1-2 | TRBV29-1 | few | CSVGTGGGYGYTF | TGCAGCGTCGGGACAGGGGGCGGGTATGGCTACACCTTC
- | TRBJ2-6 | TRBV10-3 | - | CAISQGGSSGANVLTF | TGTGCCATCAGTCAGGGAGGAAGCTCTGGGGCCAACGTCCTGACTTTC
- | TRBJ1-2 | TRBV7-6 | - | CASSLRLVGPAGYTF | TGTGCCAGCAGCTTACGTTTAGTAGGGCCGGCAGGCTACACCTTC
- | TRBJ2-7 | TRBV29-1 | - | CSVTGTVDYEQYF | TGCAGCGTTACCGGGACCGTTGACTACGAGCAGTACTTC
- | TRBJ2-7 | TRBV6-5 | - | CASRGDYEQYF | TGTGCCAGCAGGGGTGACTACGAGCAGTACTTC
- | TRBJ2-4 | TRBV7-9 | - | CASSLASETTENIQYF | TGTGCCAGCAGCCTAGCGTCTGAGACCACCGAAAACATTCAGTACTTC
TRBD1 | TRBJ2-2 | TRBV29-1 | - | CSGGQGVTGELFF | TGCAGCGGCGGACAGGGTGTAACCGGGGAGCTGTTTTTT
- | TRBJ2-1 | TRBV28 | many | CASSLRPRPDAEQFF | TGTGCCAGCAGTTTAAGGCCTAGACCTGATGCTGAGCAGTTCTTC
- | TRBJ2-6 | TRBV28 | once | CASSLTGIPGANVLTF | TGTGCCAGCAGCTTAACGGGGATCCCTGGGGCCAACGTCCTGACTTTC
TRBD1 | TRBJ1-1 | TRBV7-9 | - | CASSQGTGTYNTEAFF | TGTGCCAGCAGCCAAGGGACAGGGACGTATAACACTGAAGCTTTCTTT
TRBD2 | TRBJ2-1 | TRBV2 | - | CASNSGSTSYNEQFF | TGTGCCAGCAATAGCGGGAGTACGTCCTACAATGAGCAGTTCTTC
- | TRBJ1-5 | TRBV9 | few | CASSVFEAGQPQHF | TGTGCCAGCAGCGTATTTGAGGCAGGCCAGCCCCAGCATTTT
TRBD1 | TRBJ1-2 | TRBV11-3 | - | CASSLEKDREEDGYTF | TGTGCCAGCAGCTTAGAAAAAGACAGGGAGGAGGATGGCTACACCTTC
- | TRBJ1-4 | TRBV6-6 | - | CASTNIATNEKLFF | TGTGCCAGCACAAACATCGCAACTAATGAAAAACTGTTTTTT